The clone carrying this TCR beta chain was seen at least ten times. The sample belongs to a study of low-dose radiotherapy and immunotherapy resistance in tumors. Background on the study: Treatment of Cohort 1 consisted of 0.5 Gy per fraction every 2 weeks, adding up to 6.5 Gy. Intravenous nivolumab 240 mg every two weeks plus ipilimumab 1 mg/kg every six weeks was given to patients. Oral aspirin at 300 mg was taken daily by patients for four cycles, beginning on cycle 1 day 1.

Time point given: before trial treatment. Low-dose radiotherapy, low-dose cyclophosphamide, aspirin, ipilimumab and nivolumab were all given to the donors. Priming of first-strand cDNA relied on TRAV- and TRBV-specific primers (covering alpha and beta chains). TCRs underwent roughly 19 PCR cycles of amplification with a constant-region primer and V-primer adapter. MiXCR, run by TCRdb on the reads, gives a single entry per CDR3 protein. Of 100,000 or so distinct CDR3 sequences detected, 9.4% appear once; the ten largest clones hold more than 0.85%. The V and J ends lost 10 bases and 0 bases respectively, with 13 bases between them. CDR3 length: 14 amino acids. Per germline, CDR1 MDHEN and CDR2 SYDVKM.

Sequences were derived from PBMCs, sampled before treatment. J is TRBJ2-1 and V is TRBV28; D is perhaps TRBD1 (6 bases). The TCR was taken from a male donor with prostate cancer. This CDR3 is CAISDRSSYNEQFF. CDR3 nucleotide sequence: TGTGCCATATCTGACAGGAGCTCCTACAATGAGCAGTTCTTC.